The TCR beta chain under discussion was sequenced for a study of T cell changes during pregnancy in multiple sclerosis. Germline V gives CDR1 SGHNT, CDR2 YYREEE (reference sequence). V lost 4 bases to trimming and J lost 1 base; unmatched junction nucleotides: 2. CDR3 length: 13 amino acids. Produced via immunoSEQ multiplex PCR; TCRdb's table is partial and in-frame only. The repertoire includes about 100,000 clones, 85% to 95% of them detected once, and around 1.2% sits in the top ten. The TCR sequence derives from a female donor with multiple sclerosis, enrolled in a pregnancy study. The chain combines TRBV5-4 with TRBJ2-7, with 7 bases lining up with TRBD1. Here the sequenced sample was peripheral blood, taken in the second trimester of pregnancy. The CDR3 loop reads CASSGTASYEQYF. CDR3 in DNA: TGTGCCAGCAGCGGGACAGCTTCCTACGAGCAGTACTTC.